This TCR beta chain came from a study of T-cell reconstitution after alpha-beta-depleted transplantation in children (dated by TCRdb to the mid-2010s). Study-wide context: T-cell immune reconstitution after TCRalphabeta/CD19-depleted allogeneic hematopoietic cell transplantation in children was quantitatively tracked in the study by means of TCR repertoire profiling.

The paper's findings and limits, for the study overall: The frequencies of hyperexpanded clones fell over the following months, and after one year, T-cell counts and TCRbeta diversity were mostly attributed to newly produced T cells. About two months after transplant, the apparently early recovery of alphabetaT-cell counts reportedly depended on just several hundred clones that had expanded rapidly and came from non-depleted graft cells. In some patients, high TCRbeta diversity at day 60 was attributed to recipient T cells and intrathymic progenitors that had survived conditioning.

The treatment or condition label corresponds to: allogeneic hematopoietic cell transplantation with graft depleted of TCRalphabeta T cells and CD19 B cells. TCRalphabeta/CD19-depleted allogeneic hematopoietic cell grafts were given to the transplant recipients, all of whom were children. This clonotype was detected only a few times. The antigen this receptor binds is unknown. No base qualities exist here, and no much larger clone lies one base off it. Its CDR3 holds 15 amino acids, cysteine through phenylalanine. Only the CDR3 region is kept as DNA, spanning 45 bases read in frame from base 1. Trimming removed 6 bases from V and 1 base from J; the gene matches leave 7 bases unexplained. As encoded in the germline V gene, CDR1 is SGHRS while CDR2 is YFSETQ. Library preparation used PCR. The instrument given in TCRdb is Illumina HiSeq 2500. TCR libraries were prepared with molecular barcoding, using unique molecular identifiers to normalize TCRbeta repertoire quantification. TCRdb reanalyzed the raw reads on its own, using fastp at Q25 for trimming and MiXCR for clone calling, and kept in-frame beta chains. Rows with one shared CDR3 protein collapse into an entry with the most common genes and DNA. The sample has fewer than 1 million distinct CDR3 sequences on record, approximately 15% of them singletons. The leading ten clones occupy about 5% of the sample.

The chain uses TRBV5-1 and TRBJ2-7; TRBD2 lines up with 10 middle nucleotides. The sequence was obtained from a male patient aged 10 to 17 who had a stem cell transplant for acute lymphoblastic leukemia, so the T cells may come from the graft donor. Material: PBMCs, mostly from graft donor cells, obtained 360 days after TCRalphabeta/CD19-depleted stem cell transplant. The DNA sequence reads TGCGCCAGCACTATTTCGGGACTAGCGTCCTACGAGCAGTACTTC. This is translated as CASTISGLASYEQYF.